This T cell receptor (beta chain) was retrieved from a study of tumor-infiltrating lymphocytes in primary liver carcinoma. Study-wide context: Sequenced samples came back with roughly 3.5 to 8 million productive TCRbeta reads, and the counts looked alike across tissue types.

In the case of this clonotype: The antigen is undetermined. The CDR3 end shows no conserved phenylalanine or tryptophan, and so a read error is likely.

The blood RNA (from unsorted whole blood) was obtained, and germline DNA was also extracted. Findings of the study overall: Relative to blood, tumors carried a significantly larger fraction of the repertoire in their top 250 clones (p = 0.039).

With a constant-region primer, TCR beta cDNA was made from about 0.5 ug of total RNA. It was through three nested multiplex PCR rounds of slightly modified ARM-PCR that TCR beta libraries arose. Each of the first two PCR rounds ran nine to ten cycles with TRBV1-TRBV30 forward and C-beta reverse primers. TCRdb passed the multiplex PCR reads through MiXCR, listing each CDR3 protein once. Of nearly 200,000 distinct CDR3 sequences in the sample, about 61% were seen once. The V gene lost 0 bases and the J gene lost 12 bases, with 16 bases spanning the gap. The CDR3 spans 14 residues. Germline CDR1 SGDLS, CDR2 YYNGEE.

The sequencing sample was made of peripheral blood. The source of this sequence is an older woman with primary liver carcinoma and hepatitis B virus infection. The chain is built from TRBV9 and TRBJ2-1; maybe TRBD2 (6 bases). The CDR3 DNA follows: TGTGCCAGCAGCGTAGACCCCGGGACTTCTGGGCAGTTCTTA. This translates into CASSVDPGTSGQFL.